The 20 T cell receptor beta chains presented below share a single source sample, sequenced in a study of blood T cell repertoires in COVID-19 (dated by TCRdb to about 2020). Receptor libraries were prepared by the immunoSEQ multiplex PCR assay. TCRdb limited this immuneACCESS table to in-frame rearrangements with V and J called. A share of clones is missing; checked studies link under half to unresolved V genes, and the rest is unexplained. This sample lists roughly 49,000 clones; approximately 82% were detected once. Roughly 6.2% of the sample belongs to the ten largest clones. What was sequenced was peripheral blood. These receptors all stem from a woman of 80 years or more with acute or convalescent COVID-19.

This sequence joins TRBV5-1 and TRBJ2-2; D not certain. This CDR3 is built from 16 residues. Germline CDR1 reads SGHRS; CDR2 reads YFSETQ. The V end lost 1 base, the J end lost 0 bases, and 10 bases lay between the germline ends. The CDR3: CASSLRVAANTGELFF. CDR3 bases: TGCGCCAGCAGCTTGCGGGTTGCGGCGAACACCGGGGAGCTGTTTTTT.

V gene TRBV18 combines with J gene TRBJ1-1; 7 bases fit TRBD1. CDR3 length equals 12 residues. The germline CDR1 and CDR2 sequences are KGHSH and LQKENI. J lost 7 bases, V lost 4 bases, and 3 bases had no gene match. The CDR3 sequence: CASSRRQGEAFF. The CDR3 DNA reads TGTGCCAGCTCACGTAGACAGGGTGAAGCTTTCTTT. Supplemented by reference TRBV18 and TRBJ1-1, the full variable domain reads NAGVMQNPRHLVRRRGQEARLRCSPMKGHSHVYWYRQLPEEGLKFMVYLQKENIIDESGMPKERFSAEFPKEGPSILRIQQVVRGDSAAYFCASSRRQGEAFFGQGTRLTVV.

A word on this clone: The same CDR3 can be traced to other DNA sequences in this sample. V gene TRBV19 combines with J gene TRBJ1-5; the D is unclear. This CDR3 has 12 residues. V lost 4 bases to trimming and J lost 9 bases, with 10 bases between them. Per the germline V gene, CDR1 is LNHDA and CDR2 is SQIVND (reference sequence). In nucleotides, the CDR3 is TGTGCCAGTAGTACTTTCGAGCGGCCCCAGCATTTT. Protein sequence: CASSTFERPQHF.

The chain carries TRBV23-1 and TRBJ2-5, with D perhaps matching TRBD2 (6 bases). TRBV23-1 is designated an ORF whose function remains uncertain. With 6 bases removed from V and 5 bases from J, the gap between germline ends came to 13 bases. The CDR3 extends over 13 amino acids. Here the CDR3 DNA reads TGCGCCAGCAGGCACAGGAGGGCGGAGACCCAGTACTTC. As protein: CASRHRRAETQYF.

The chain combines TRBV10-2 with TRBJ1-2; no clear D. V was trimmed by 6 bases and J by 6 bases, leaving 20 bases between them. CDR1 is WSHSY, CDR2 SAAADI, per germline. This CDR3 has 15 residues. CDR3: CASRGQNRGSDGYTF. Here the CDR3 DNA reads TGCGCCAGCAGAGGCCAAAATAGAGGGTCGGATGGCTACACCTTC.

J is TRBJ2-7 and V is TRBV30, with D tentatively TRBD2 (6 bases). Germline V lookup: CDR1 GTSNPN, CDR2 SVGIG (reference sequence). This CDR3 spans 13 amino acids. The germline V and J ends were trimmed by 5 bases and 0 bases, with 11 bases remaining between them. This chain's CDR3 is CAWSGGASYEQYF. The CDR3 nucleotides read TGTGCCTGGTCCGGAGGGGCCTCCTACGAGCAGTACTTC.

V and J are TRBV5-1 and TRBJ2-1; TRBD2 agrees at 11 bases. Germline V gives CDR1 SGHRS, CDR2 YFSETQ. The CDR3 loop spans 14 amino acids. With V trimmed by 6 bases and J by 6 bases, 5 bases remained unmatched. The CDR3 region has the DNA TGCGCCAGCAATAGCGGGGGGGCACGCAATGAGCAGTTCTTC. It specifies CASNSGGARNEQFF.

Turning to this clone: One junction end disagrees with the germline gene, perhaps due to a read error. CDR3 amino acids: CARSRGGGAYEQYF. The CDR3 nucleotides read TGTGCCCGCAGCCGGGGCGGGGGGGCCTACGAGCAGTACTTC. This sequence joins TRBV3-1 (or the pseudogene TRBV3-2) and TRBJ2-7, with 9 bases fitting TRBD2. CDR1 and CDR2 (germline): LGHDT, YNNKEL (reference sequence). This CDR3 is 14 amino acids long.

V usage is TRBV5-6 and J usage is TRBJ1-1; a possible D gene is TRBD1 (5 bases). The CDR3 has 13 amino acids. Germline V lookup: CDR1 SGHDT, CDR2 YYEEEE. Trimming stripped 4 bases from V and 2 bases from J, with 9 bases between. CDR3 coding DNA: TGTGCCAGCAGCCCCGGACAAAACACTGAAGCTTTCTTT. Translation: CASSPGQNTEAFF.

This rearrangement joins TRBV5-1 to TRBJ2-2; 7 bases fit TRBD2. Trimming removed 3 bases from V and 0 bases from J; junction bases left unmatched: 5. From germline, CDR1 is SGHRS and CDR2 YFSETQ. CDR3 length: 16 residues. The CDR3 sequence: CASSSGSGANTGELFF. The CDR3 DNA reads TGCGCCAGCAGCTCCGGGAGCGGGGCGAACACCGGGGAGCTGTTTTTT.

V and J are TRBV6-5 and TRBJ1-5; unclear D gene. This CDR3 contains 15 residues. V lost 4 bases to trimming and J lost 1 base, with 11 bases between them. Germline V gives CDR1 MNHEY, CDR2 SVGAGI. CDR3 sequence: CASSWAQQSNQPQHF. CDR3 in DNA: TGTGCCAGCAGTTGGGCCCAACAGAGCAATCAGCCCCAGCATTTT.

CDR3 bases: TGTGCCAGCAGTTCCCCGACTAGTTCTGAGACCCAGTACTTC. Its protein is CASSSPTSSETQYF. The chain employs TRBV7-8 and TRBJ2-5, with a possible D match to TRBD2 (6 bases). The germline CDR1 and CDR2 sequences are SGHVS and FQNEAQ. The V and J ends lost 6 bases and 5 bases respectively, with 16 bases between them. This CDR3 has 14 amino acids. Complete variable domain (other parts from reference TRBV7-8 and TRBJ2-5): GAGVSQSPRYKVAKRGQDVALRCDPISGHVSLFWYQQALGQGPEFLTYFQNEAQLDKSGLPSDRFFAERPEGSVSTLKIQRTQQEDSAVYLCASSSPTSSETQYFGPGTRLLVL.

The V gene is TRBV6-6, the J gene TRBJ1-3, with D possibly matching TRBD1 (5 bases). The CDR3 is 15 amino acids. Between the trimmed V and J ends, which lost 10 bases and 0 bases, there was a span of 16 bases. CDR1 is MNHNY, CDR2 SVGAGI, per germline (reference sequence). The CDR3 DNA is TGTGCCAACTCCGGGGGGGACCACTCTGGAAACACCATATATTTT. It specifies CANSGGDHSGNTIYF.

The gene calls are TRBV9 and TRBJ1-4; the D is unclear. CDR1 and CDR2 from the germline V gene are SGDLS and YYNGEE. This CDR3 has 15 amino acids. V was shortened by 0 bases and J by 7 bases, with 13 bases between the two germline ends. CDR3 loop: CASSVGPGMSEKLFF. CDR3 coding DNA: TGTGCCAGCAGCGTAGGACCGGGGATGAGTGAAAAACTGTTTTTT.

This chain joins TRBV9 and TRBJ1-3; 10 positions match TRBD1. This CDR3 comprises 18 residues. The germline CDR1 and CDR2 sequences are SGDLS and YYNGEE. Losses at the gene ends were 1 base for V and 2 bases for J; bases not matched to a gene: 9. Here the CDR3 reads CASSVTGTGAQTGNTIYF. CDR3 in DNA: TGTGCCAGCAGCGTAACCGGGACAGGGGCCCAGACTGGAAACACCATATATTTT.

This clone was counted between two and nine times. CDR3 protein: CASSPGQGYGYTF. The CDR3 DNA follows: TGTGCCAGCAGCCCAGGACAGGGCTATGGCTACACCTTC. The V and J genes are TRBV11-2 and TRBJ1-2; TRBD1 aligns across 8 bases. The CDR3 sequence is 13 residues long. Germline assignment: CDR1 SGHAT and CDR2 FQNNGV. The V gene end was trimmed by 5 bases and the J gene end by 4 bases; junction bases not matched to a gene: 3.

The chain couples TRBV24-1 to TRBJ1-2; D unclear. Trimming took off 3 bases at V and 4 bases at J, with 11 bases between the two ends. Germline V CDR1 and CDR2: KGHDR, SFDVKD. The CDR3 runs 14 residues. The CDR3: CATSDPTKSYGYTF. The DNA of the CDR3 is TGTGCCACCAGTGATCCTACGAAGTCCTATGGCTACACCTTC.

V is TRBV7-2 and J is TRBJ1-5, with 8 bases fitting TRBD1. Trimming cost V 4 bases and J 4 bases; bases outside gene matches: 6. CDR1 is SGHTA, CDR2 FQGNSA, per germline. The CDR3 contains 15 residues. This CDR3 is CASSYPGQANQPQHF. CDR3 in DNA: TGTGCCAGCAGCTACCCGGGACAGGCTAATCAGCCCCAGCATTTT.

This chain links TRBV7-2 with TRBJ2-7, with 7 bases matching TRBD1. The CDR3 covers 13 residues. V trimming: 3 bases; J trimming: 3 bases; junction bases outside the gene matches: 2. Germline CDR1 is SGHTA and CDR2 is FQGNSA. The CDR3 DNA reads TGTGCCAGCAGCTTCCCAGGGGGCTACGAGCAGTACTTC. It encodes CASSFPGGYEQYF.

This chain uses TRBV6-2 or TRBV6-3 with TRBJ2-1, with 12 bases identical to TRBD2. V lost 2 bases and J lost 10; bases outside the gene matches: 6. Germline loops: CDR1 MNHEY, CDR2 SVGEGT. The CDR3 is made up of 15 amino acids. The CDR3 loop is CASSYLAGGNGEQFF. CDR3 sequence (DNA): TGTGCCAGCAGTTACCTAGCGGGGGGGAATGGAGAGCAGTTCTTC.